This note documents a single T cell receptor (beta chain) sequence. Assay: immunoSEQ multiplex PCR; the TCRdb copy retains only in-frame clones and omits some. Of 55,000 or so clones in the sample, approximately 91% were seen once. These data come from a study of OX40 agonist ivuxolimab in advanced cancers. Sequences were derived from CD4+ or CD8+ T cells sorted from blood, sampled in a trial of the OX40 agonist ivuxolimab. The sequence was collected from an adult with an advanced solid tumor such as melanoma, head and neck, liver or kidney cancer.

The CDR3 here is CASSISHSNQPQHF. Here the CDR3 DNA reads TGTGCCAGTAGTATTTCGCATTCAAATCAGCCCCAGCATTTT. The rearrangement joins TRBV19 to TRBJ1-5, with D unresolved. The CDR3 is 14 amino acids. The germline V gene has CDR1 LNHDA and CDR2 SQIVND (reference sequence). V was cut by 3 bases and J by 4 bases, with 10 bases left in between.